This TCR beta chain was identified in a study of cytomegalovirus exposure and HLA in healthy donors. General study points: A later analysis linked 16,951 TCR beta sequences to HLA alleles at 0.05 false discovery rate. Versus the roughly 670-donor mean, an Asian-associated ancestry cluster reportedly showed fewer N-insertions in a later analysis. The classifier was said to identify cytomegalovirus status with high specificity and sensitivity. An analysis done earlier found most TCR beta V segments productive about 87% or about 30% of the time.

With 60 Vbeta and 13 Jbeta primers, the PCR was carried out. The method was immunoSEQ multiplex PCR; TCRdb's version includes in-frame clones alone and lacks a portion of them. The table lists fewer than 200,000 clones, over 60% of them singletons, with 0.75% to 0.8% in the top ten. This clone was seen only once. Its cognate antigen is unknown. In germline, CDR1 is SQVTM, CDR2 ANQGSEA. The CDR3 covers 15 residues. Trimming stripped 6 bases from V and 1 base from J, with 16 bases between. The sequence derives from a female donor in good health and CMV-seronegative. The rearrangement uses TRBV29-1 and TRBJ1-3, with a weak D call TRBD1 (6 bases). Source material: PBMCs. This chain's CDR3 is CSVNLRGRSGNTIYF. For the CDR3, the DNA is TGCAGCGTGAATCTCAGGGGAAGGTCTGGAAACACCATATATTTT.